The clone carrying this TCR beta chain was counted ten times or more. What it binds is not known. This sample was taken from a study of metastatic and nonmetastatic thyroid tumors. Study-wide findings and caveats: In both blood and tumor samples, TCR beta diversity was reported significantly higher for malignant than benign nodules.

Per germline, CDR1 MNHNS and CDR2 SASEGT. The V segment lost 8 bases and the J segment 1 base; nucleotides outside the gene matches: 9. This CDR3 has 16 residues. Thyroid surgery had not been preceded by any treatment in any patient. Original analysis: In papillary thyroid cancer, a distant-metastasis classifier was built using CDR3 differences across clinicopathological groups. TCRdb reanalyzed the PCR reads with MiXCR. The V and J calls and clone size come from TCRdb's table, not from the authors' own analysis. The sample includes 26,000 or so clones, approximately 16% of them seen just once. The sequence derives from a female donor with papillary thyroid cancer or a benign thyroid nodule (not recorded which). Some clones in this sample may be carry-over from other donors' samples. The sequencing sample was made of blood. This sequence joins TRBV6-1 and TRBJ2-1, with 9 bases lining up with TRBD2. The CDR3 coding sequence is TGTGCCAGCGCTACGGCTAGCGGGAAATCCTACAATGAGCAGTTCTTC. Its protein product is CASATASGKSYNEQFF.